This is a list of T cell receptor beta chains from one sample in a study of Ad26.COV2.S vaccination and SARS-CoV-2 variants. Clones were read by immunoSEQ multiplex PCR, and TCRdb kept only the in-frame ones, dropping some. The sample includes 300,000 to 350,000 clones, roughly 88% of them seen just once. The source material was peripheral blood, sampled in a trial of Ad26.COV2.S vaccine versus placebo. Receptors originate from a person aged 18-65 years who received the Ad26.COV2.S COVID-19 vaccine or a placebo. Each CDR3 is given with its conserved first and last residue. Fields, in order: V gene, J gene, clone size, D gene, CDR3 protein, CDR3 DNA. A D gene is named only where the DNA matches it firmly. The size of a clone is reported for some rows only, either as once, few or many, or as a class for expanded clones.

TRBV5-6	TRBJ1-2	.	.	CASSLGGVYGYTF	TGTGCCAGCAGCTTGGGTGGGGTTTATGGCTACACCTTC
TRBV10-3	TRBJ2-3	.	.	CAISGVQAATDTQYF	TGTGCCATCAGTGGGGTCCAAGCGGCGACAGATACGCAGTATTTT
TRBV24-1	TRBJ2-2	.	.	CATSVGHTGELFF	TGTGCCACCAGTGTAGGTCACACCGGGGAGCTGTTTTTT
TRBV27	TRBJ1-5	.	.	CASSHFSNQPQHF	TGTGCCAGCAGTCATTTTAGCAATCAGCCCCAGCATTTT
TRBV5-1	TRBJ2-3	.	TRBD1	CASSSGTGPSTDTQYF	TGCGCCAGCAGCTCGGGGACAGGCCCAAGCACAGATACGCAGTATTTT
TRBV27	TRBJ1-2	.	TRBD1	CASSFRGRDYGYTF	TGTGCCAGCAGTTTCAGGGGGAGGGACTATGGCTACACCTTC
TRBV27	TRBJ2-7	.	TRBD1	CASRLSGQGFYEQYF	TGTGCCAGCAGACTCTCGGGACAGGGGTTCTACGAGCAGTACTTC
TRBV5-4	TRBJ2-3	.	.	CASSLGGPTDTQYF	TGTGCCAGCAGCTTGGGGGGCCCCACCGATACGCAGTATTTT
TRBV6-2/TRBV6-3	TRBJ2-1	.	TRBD2	CASSYSKTGLAGDPSYNEQFF	TGTGCCAGCAGTTACTCGAAAACGGGGCTAGCGGGGGACCCCTCCTACAATGAGCAGTTCTTC
TRBV6-5	TRBJ2-5	.	.	CASSYAPRETQYF	TGTGCCAGCAGTTATGCACCGAGGGAGACCCAGTACTTC
TRBV7-9	TRBJ2-2	few	TRBD1	CASSFLPPGQGSRTGELFF	TGTGCCAGCAGCTTCCTACCACCGGGACAGGGAAGTCGGACCGGGGAGCTGTTTTTT
TRBV6-5	TRBJ2-3	few	.	CASRLRTTDTQYF	TGTGCCAGCAGGTTGCGAACCACAGATACGCAGTATTTT
TRBV6-5	TRBJ1-2	.	.	CASSYSNRWTDHGYTF	TGTGCCAGCAGTTACTCTAACCGTTGGACGGACCATGGCTACACCTTC
TRBV29-1	TRBJ2-1	.	.	CSVESGSTEFF	TGCAGCGTTGAGAGTGGCTCCACGGAGTTCTTC
TRBV19	TRBJ1-6	.	.	CASSATVSYNSPLHF	TGTGCCAGTAGTGCTACGGTCAGCTATAATTCACCCCTCCACTTT
TRBV6-5	TRBJ2-5	.	TRBD2	CASSFGGGIQETQYF	TGTGCCAGCAGTTTTGGCGGGGGGATCCAAGAGACCCAGTACTTC
TRBV25-1	TRBJ1-1	.	.	CASSDFWGDTEAFF	TGTGCCAGCAGTGACTTCTGGGGGGACACTGAAGCTTTCTTT
TRBV5-1	TRBJ1-1	once	.	CASSFDGFTEAFF	TGCGCCAGCAGCTTCGATGGCTTCACTGAAGCTTTCTTT
TRBV19	TRBJ2-2	once	.	CASSIRFLERVAHGELFF	TGTGCCAGTAGTATTAGGTTCTTGGAAAGGGTAGCTCACGGGGAGCTGTTTTTT
TRBV19	TRBJ1-5	.	.	CASSIRAGSNQPQHF	TGTGCCAGTAGTATTCGGGCGGGTAGCAATCAGCCCCAGCATTTT
TRBV5-8	TRBJ1-1	.	TRBD1	CASSPGGQPRRRAFF	TGTGCCAGCAGCCCCGGGGGACAGCCCCGGCGGAGAGCTTTCTTT
TRBV15	TRBJ2-2	once	.	CATGRGPGELFF	TGTGCCACCGGAAGGGGTCCCGGGGAGCTGTTTTTT
TRBV7-8	TRBJ1-2	.	TRBD1	CASSSPGQSYYGYTF	TGTGCCAGCAGTTCCCCGGGACAGTCCTACTATGGCTACACCTTC
TRBV6-5	TRBJ2-7	.	.	CASTPGDTLEQYF	TGTGCCAGCACCCCCGGGGACACCCTAGAACAGTACTTC
TRBV19	TRBJ1-2	once	.	CASSRKGQNSNYGYTF	TGTGCCAGTAGCCGTAAAGGACAGAACTCTAACTATGGCTACACCTTC
TRBV6-2/TRBV6-3	TRBJ1-1	few	TRBD1	CASSPTGTGLNTEAFF	TGTGCCAGCAGCCCGACCGGGACAGGCCTGAACACTGAAGCTTTCTTT
TRBV3-1/TRBV3-2	TRBJ2-2	.	.	CASSPPVGGELFF	TGTGCCAGCAGCCCCCCTGTGGGCGGGGAGCTGTTTTTT
TRBV6-5	TRBJ1-1	.	TRBD1	CASSWTGARPEAFF	TGTGCCAGCAGCTGGACAGGGGCCCGACCTGAAGCTTTCTTT
TRBV11-3	TRBJ2-3	.	TRBD2	CASSFLASGRGTDTQYF	TGTGCCAGCAGCTTTCTTGCTAGCGGGAGAGGGACAGATACGCAGTATTTT
TRBV19	TRBJ1-2	.	.	CASSKDTFYSYVAFGYTF	TGTGCCAGTAGTAAAGATACCTTTTACTCCTACGTGGCGTTCGGCTACACCTTC
TRBV9	TRBJ2-3	.	.	CASSVGPSGTDTQYF	TGTGCCAGCAGCGTTGGGCCTAGCGGCACAGATACGCAGTATTTT
TRBV7-8	TRBJ2-3	.	.	CASSLEGAWDTQYF	TGTGCCAGCAGCTTAGAGGGAGCATGGGATACGCAGTATTTT
TRBV7-3	TRBJ2-1	.	TRBD1	CASSEDRGPYNEQFF	TGTGCCAGCAGTGAGGACAGGGGGCCGTACAATGAGCAGTTCTTC
TRBV7-9	TRBJ1-1	.	TRBD1	CASSSTGVDTEAFF	TGTGCCAGCAGCTCGACAGGGGTAGATACTGAAGCTTTCTTT
TRBV11-3	TRBJ2-2	.	.	CASSLAGRGTGELFF	TGTGCCAGCAGCTTAGCAGGGCGGGGTACCGGGGAGCTGTTTTTT
TRBV27	TRBJ2-2	.	TRBD2	CASRIAGGPAGELFF	TGTGCCAGCAGGATAGCGGGGGGGCCGGCCGGGGAGCTGTTTTTT
TRBV6-2/TRBV6-3	TRBJ1-1	.	.	CASSYSAGLNTEAFF	TGTGCCAGCAGTTACTCGGCAGGGTTGAACACTGAAGCTTTCTTT
TRBV5-1	TRBJ2-1	.	.	CASSYQSGQFF	TGCGCCAGCAGCTACCAATCTGGGCAGTTCTTC
TRBV9	TRBJ1-2	.	TRBD1	CASSPGTGANYGYTF	TGTGCCAGCAGCCCAGGGACAGGGGCAAACTATGGCTACACCTTC